This TCR beta chain is drawn from a study of shared T cell receptors in the human thymus (dated by TCRdb to the early 2020s). As for the study more broadly: The study examined how the human thymus generates shared, self-reactive T-cell receptor alpha chains.

After removal of 0 bases from V and 4 bases from J, the junction retains 12 bases not matched to a gene. The cysteine opens and the phenylalanine closes a CDR3 of 17 amino acids. Left in the record is the CDR3 DNA by itself, 51 bases read in frame from the first base. Via the germline V gene, CDR1 is SQVTM and CDR2 ANQGSEA. With respect to this clone: Its antigen is currently not known. Base qualities are missing; no much larger clone stands one base away.

Receptor libraries were prepared by the immunoSEQ multiplex PCR assay. The immuneACCESS repertoire file appears here via TCRdb, limited to in-frame rearrangements. These files lack a portion of the clones; in checked studies, under half of the deficit traces to unresolved V genes, and the cause of the others is not known. Present in this sample are some 700,000 clones, 75% to 90% of which were seen just once. Roughly 0.01% of the sample is taken by the ten largest. This sample also appeared in a second study, on human thymus T cells. The second paper further reports: Donors were immunologically healthy infants undergoing open corrective cardiac surgery for congenital heart defects in Finland. Thymus tissue was collected as surgical resects that were removed during corrective cardiac surgery. V and J gene segment usage appeared biased in both thymic and peripheral blood repertoires. The related research reported highly overlapping thymic TCR repertoires among unrelated individuals. TCR alpha and beta repertoires from roughly 8 infant thymus samples and a few related peripheral blood samples were characterized in the study. Donor ages ranged from roughly 7 to 244 days, and the cohort comprised 5 to 7 male and a couple of female infants. Thymocytes were freed from the tissue by mechanical means and kept at -70 degrees C as pellets of roughly 9-34 million cells. Genomic DNA was extracted from frozen cell pellets with a QIAsymphony instrument. The immunoSEQ multiplex PCR assay was used to amplify the TCRB and TCRAD loci from a standardized quantity of quality-controlled genomic DNA. The amplicons covered the V(D)J region and were long enough to include the CDR3 and to identify the V and J genes. Amplicon sequencing was performed on an Illumina platform through the commercial immunoSEQ service. Primer bias and sequencing errors were corrected using previously described methods, and TCRAD and TCRB definitions followed the IMGT database. The repertoires were analysed using immunoSEQ Analyzer 3.0 and VDJTools for basic statistics, V/J segment usage, diversity estimates, rarefaction and pairwise overlap. Chao1, ChaoE, Efron-Thisted, Shannon and inverse Simpson indices were used to estimate diversity, which was also estimated on datasets down-sampled to the smallest sample. Repertoire overlap was assessed by strict matching of CDR3 nucleotide sequence, V gene and J gene, and clustering was done by Jaccard-based multidimensional scaling. On average, thymus samples yielded roughly 770,000 unique TCRB clonotypes, whereas blood samples yielded about 84,000.

The material sequenced was thymocytes. The receptor comes from a girl less than two years old with a congenital heart defect. Donor details come from another sample of the same person, matched by shared clones. This chain is built from TRBV29-1 and TRBJ2-3, and 8 junctional nucleotides match TRBD1. The CDR3 corresponds to CSVEDRDRLWSSDTQYF. Here is the DNA: TGCAGCGTTGAAGATCGGGACAGGTTGTGGAGCTCAGATACGCAGTATTTT.